The 13 T cell receptor beta chains listed next were all sequenced from one sample in a study of cytomegalovirus exposure and HLA in healthy donors. The study ran its PCR with 60 Vbeta and 13 Jbeta primers. Here immunoSEQ multiplex PCR was the method, and the copy in TCRdb shows in-frame clones only, minus some. Counted here are some 170,000 clones, about 80% occurring once; the ten biggest clones make up roughly 9.7%. The sequenced sample was PBMCs. These receptors all come from a man between 18 and 35 years old in good health and CMV-seropositive.

V is TRBV6-5 and J is TRBJ1-1, with D possibly matching TRBD1 (5 bases). V shed 2 bases and J shed 8 bases, with 12 bases lying between them. Germline V lookup: CDR1 MNHEY, CDR2 SVGAGI. CDR3 length equals 13 residues. CDR3 sequence reads: CASSYQWGGEAFF. Here the CDR3 DNA reads TGTGCCAGCAGTTACCAATGGGGGGGAGAAGCTTTCTTT.

The chain joins TRBV11-3 to TRBJ2-7; D is perhaps TRBD2 (5 bases). This CDR3 has 14 residues. V was shortened by 2 bases and J by 6 bases, with 14 bases between the two germline ends. Germline V gene data show CDR1 as SGHNT and CDR2 as YENEEA. In nucleotides, the CDR3 is TGTGCCAGCAGCTTAAGCGGACGGACGCGCGAGCAGTACTTC. This translates into CASSLSGRTREQYF. The full variable domain, rest sourced from reference TRBV11-3 and TRBJ2-7, is EAGVVQSPRYKIIEKKQPVAFWCNPISGHNTLYWYLQNLGQGPELLIRYENEEAVDDSQLPKDRFSAERLKGVDSTLKIQPAELGDSAVYLCASSLSGRTREQYFGPGTRLTVT.

V gene TRBV6-6 combines with J gene TRBJ1-1, with D perhaps TRBD1 (5 bases). This CDR3 comprises 16 residues. Germline V gene data show CDR1 as MNHNY and CDR2 as SVGAGI (reference sequence). Trimming left V 2 bases short and J 6 bases short, with 19 bases between. The CDR3 bases are TGTGCCAGCAGTTACGCTCTCGAGGCAGGGAGGTCTGAAGCTTTCTTT. This encodes CASSYALEAGRSEAFF.

The chain joins TRBV7-2 to TRBJ2-3; tentative D call: TRBD2 (6 bases). The CDR3 covers 13 residues. CDR1 is SGHTA and CDR2 is FQGNSA in the germline V gene. The germline V and J ends were trimmed by 5 bases and 4 bases, with 10 bases remaining between them. CDR3 region: CASSTVAADTQYF. CDR3 bases: TGTGCCAGCAGCACGGTAGCGGCAGATACGCAGTATTTT.

The J gene is TRBJ2-7, the V gene TRBV2, with 11 bases identical to TRBD2. CDR3 length equals 18 residues. Per germline, CDR1 SNHLY and CDR2 FYNNEI. V shed 1 base, J shed 0 bases, and the junction held 8 bases outside the gene matches. DNA of the CDR3: TGTGCCAGCAGTGAAGGTGTGGGACTAGCGGCCCCCTCCTACGAGCAGTACTTC. This sequence encodes CASSEGVGLAAPSYEQYF.

The rearrangement uses TRBV6-5 and TRBJ2-7, with D possibly TRBD1 on 5 matching bases. The CDR3 contains 13 residues. V lost 7 bases and J 0 bases, leaving 10 bases between the germline ends. Germline V lookup: CDR1 MNHEY, CDR2 SVGAGI. CDR3 in DNA: TGTGCCAGCAAAGAAGGGGCCTCCTACGAGCAGTACTTC. This gives the protein CASKEGASYEQYF.

This rearrangement joins TRBV2 to TRBJ2-1; 11 bases are shared with TRBD2. Germline V gene sequence: CDR1 SNHLY, CDR2 FYNNEI. V was clipped by 2 bases and J by 7 bases; unmatched bases: 4. CDR3 length equals 15 residues. As DNA, the CDR3 is TGTGCCAGCAGTGAATGGCTAGCGGGGGGAAATGAGCAGTTCTTC. Its translation: CASSEWLAGGNEQFF.

A word on this clone: Other DNA sequences from this sample encode an identical CDR3 as well. The chain has TRBV4-2 and TRBJ2-5, with D maybe TRBD1 (5 bases). The CDR3 covers 19 residues. CDR1 is LGHNA and CDR2 is YNFKEQ in the germline V gene. Trimming shortened V by 0 bases and J by 2 bases, and 22 bases separated the two germline ends. CDR3 bases: TGTGCCAGCAGCCAAGAAGGGGCTGCTGCAGGGTCTAAGCAAGAGACCCAGTACTTC. It is translated as CASSQEGAAAGSKQETQYF.

The rearrangement joins TRBV4-1 to TRBJ2-1, with 14 nucleotides matching TRBD2. CDR1 and CDR2 (germline): MGHRA, YSYEKL. V lost 3 bases, J lost 0 bases, and 10 bases stayed unmatched. This CDR3 region has 20 residues. The CDR3 here is CASSHLTGLAGGPSYNEQFF. The CDR3 bases are TGCGCCAGCAGCCATCTCACTGGACTAGCGGGAGGCCCCTCCTACAATGAGCAGTTCTTC.

The chain carries TRBV18 and TRBJ1-4, with 7 bases identical to TRBD1. V trimming: 3 bases; J trimming: 8 bases; junction bases outside the gene matches: 9. This CDR3 region has 15 residues. Germline lookup yields CDR1 KGHSH and CDR2 LQKENI. This chain's CDR3 is CASSPPNRGNEKLFF. CDR3 sequence (DNA): TGTGCCAGCTCACCCCCGAACAGGGGAAACGAAAAACTGTTTTTT.

This chain joins TRBV14 and TRBJ2-7, with 7 nucleotides matching TRBD1. Germline V gene sequence: CDR1 SGHDN, CDR2 FVKESK. Trimming at V came to 2 bases and at J to 6 bases, leaving 7 bases not matched to a gene. The CDR3 loop spans 14 amino acids. The CDR3 sequence: CASSQTWPGGEQYF. In DNA form, the CDR3 reads TGTGCCAGCAGCCAAACATGGCCAGGGGGCGAGCAGTACTTC. Complete variable domain (other parts from reference TRBV14 and TRBJ2-7): EAGVTQFPSHSVIEKGQTVTLRCDPISGHDNLYWYRRVMGKEIKFLLHFVKESKQDESGMPNNRFLAERTGGTYSTLKVQPAELEDSGVYFCASSQTWPGGEQYFGPGTRLTVT.

The J gene is TRBJ2-3, the V gene TRBV15, with 7 bases fitting TRBD2. Germline V gene sequence: CDR1 LNHNV, CDR2 YYDKDF (reference sequence). V shed 0 bases and J 6 bases; nucleotides not matched to a gene: 3. CDR3 length equals 14 residues. CDR3 residues: CATSRDGEGDTQYF. The CDR3 nucleotides read TGTGCCACCAGCAGAGATGGGGAGGGCGATACGCAGTATTTT.

The gene calls are TRBV29-1 and TRBJ2-1; 10 bases align to TRBD2. The CDR3 has 14 amino acids. Per the germline V gene, CDR1 is SQVTM and CDR2 is ANQGSEA. V dropped 4 bases and J dropped 3; count of bases not matched to a gene: 3. Written as DNA, the CDR3 is TGCAGCGTTGGGACTAGCGGAGACTACAATGAGCAGTTCTTC. Protein product: CSVGTSGDYNEQFF.